The 7 T cell receptor beta chains reported below all come from one sample, sequenced in a study of shared clonotypes between healthy human individuals. The method was immunoSEQ multiplex PCR; TCRdb's version includes in-frame clones alone and lacks a portion of them. The sample records about 1,800,000 clones, just under 95% being singletons. Naive CD8 cells lacked CD45RO and underwent positive selection for CCR7, leaving out terminally differentiated effector memory CD45RA+ cells. Sequencing was carried out using naive CD8+ T cells sorted from blood. All receptors come from a man younger than 30 in good health.

J is TRBJ2-7 and V is TRBV4-3; 9 bases line up with TRBD2. Germline assignment: CDR1 LGHNA and CDR2 YSLEER. This CDR3 spans 17 amino acids. Losses at the gene ends were 1 base for V and 5 bases for J; bases not matched to a gene: 12. CDR3 protein: CASSQALAGRRNHEQYF. CDR3 in DNA: TGCGCCAGCAGCCAAGCTCTAGCGGGGCGGCGAAATCACGAGCAGTACTTC.

CDR3 coding DNA: TGTGCCAGCAGTTTATTATCCCGGACTAGCGGGGGGATTCAAGAGACCCAGTACTTC. Protein product: CASSLLSRTSGGIQETQYF. The V and J genes are TRBV27 and TRBJ2-5; TRBD2 matches 14 bases. The CDR3 sequence is 19 residues long. Germline CDR1 reads MNHEY; CDR2 reads SMNVEV (reference sequence). V trimming: 1 base; J trimming: 2 bases; junction bases outside the gene matches: 9.

The chain recombines TRBV4-1 with TRBJ2-5; the D gene is possibly TRBD2 (6 bases). CDR3 length equals 13 residues. From germline, CDR1 is MGHRA and CDR2 YSYEKL. V was clipped by 4 bases and J by 5 bases, with 11 bases between them. CDR3 DNA: TGCGCCAGCAGCCCCCGGGAGAGGGAGACCCAGTACTTC. It is translated as CASSPRERETQYF.

A word on this clone: The same CDR3 arises from other DNA sequences in this sample as well. V gene TRBV6-1 combines with J gene TRBJ2-7; D call uncertain. The CDR3 loop spans 12 amino acids. V was trimmed by 3 bases and J by 4 bases, leaving 7 bases between them. Germline CDR1 reads MNHNS; CDR2 reads SASEGT. Written as DNA, the CDR3 is TGTGCCAGCAGTGATTTGGGATACGAGCAGTACTTC. Protein: CASSDLGYEQYF.

The chain uses TRBV5-4 and TRBJ1-1, with TRBD1 identical over 8 bases. The germline CDR1 and CDR2 sequences are SGHNT and YYREEE (reference sequence). This CDR3 spans 12 amino acids. V dropped 3 bases and J dropped 11; count of bases not matched to a gene: 6. The CDR3 sequence: CASSSGQGRAFF. The CDR3 DNA reads TGTGCCAGCAGCTCCGGACAGGGACGGGCTTTCTTT.

The chain has TRBV5-6 and TRBJ2-5, with D perhaps assigned TRBD1 or TRBD2 (6 bases each). Germline V CDR1 and CDR2: SGHDT, YYEEEE. The CDR3 has 14 amino acids. Trimming removed 5 bases from V and 5 bases from J, with 16 bases in between. CDR3 region: CASSQMGGEETQYF. In nucleotides, the CDR3 is TGTGCCAGCAGTCAAATGGGGGGCGAGGAGACCCAGTACTTC.

The V and J genes are TRBV7-8 and TRBJ2-3; TRBD1 might be the D (5 bases). Germline V CDR1 and CDR2: SGHVS, FQNEAQ. The CDR3 covers 14 residues. Trimming pared 6 bases from V and 2 bases from J, leaving 12 bases between. The CDR3 protein is CASRLGPNTDTQYF. CDR3 sequence (DNA): TGTGCCAGCAGGCTGGGGCCGAACACAGATACGCAGTATTTT.